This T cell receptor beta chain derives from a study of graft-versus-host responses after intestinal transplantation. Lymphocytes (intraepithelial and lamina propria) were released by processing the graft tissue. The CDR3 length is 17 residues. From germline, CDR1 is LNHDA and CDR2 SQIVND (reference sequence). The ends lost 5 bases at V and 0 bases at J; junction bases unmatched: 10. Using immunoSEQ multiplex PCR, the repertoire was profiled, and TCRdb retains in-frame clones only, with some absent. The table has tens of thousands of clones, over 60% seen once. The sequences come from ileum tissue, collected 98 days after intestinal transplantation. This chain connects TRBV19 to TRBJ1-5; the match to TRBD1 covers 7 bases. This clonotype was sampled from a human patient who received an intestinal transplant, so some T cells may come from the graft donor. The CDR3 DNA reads TGTGCCAGTAGTCCCCGTCTGGGACAGTATAGCAATCAGCCCCAGCATTTT. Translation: CASSPRLGQYSNQPQHF.